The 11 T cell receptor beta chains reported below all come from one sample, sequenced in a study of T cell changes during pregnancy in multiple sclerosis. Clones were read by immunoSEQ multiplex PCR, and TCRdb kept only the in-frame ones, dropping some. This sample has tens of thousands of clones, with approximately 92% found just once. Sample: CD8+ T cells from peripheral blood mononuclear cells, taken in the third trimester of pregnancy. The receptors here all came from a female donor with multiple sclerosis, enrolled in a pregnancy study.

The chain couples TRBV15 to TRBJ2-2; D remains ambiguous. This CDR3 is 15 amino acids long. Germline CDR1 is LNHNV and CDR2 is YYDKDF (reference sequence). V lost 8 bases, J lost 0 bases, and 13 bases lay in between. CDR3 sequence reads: CATESEEANTGELFF. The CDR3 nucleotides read TGTGCCACCGAATCTGAGGAAGCGAACACCGGGGAGCTGTTTTTT.

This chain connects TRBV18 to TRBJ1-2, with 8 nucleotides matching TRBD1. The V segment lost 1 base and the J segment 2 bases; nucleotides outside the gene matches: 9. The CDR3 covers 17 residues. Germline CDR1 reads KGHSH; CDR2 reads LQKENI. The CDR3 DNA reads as TGTGCCAGCTCACCACACCCCTACCGGACAGGGAACTATGGCTACACCTTC. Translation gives CASSPHPYRTGNYGYTF. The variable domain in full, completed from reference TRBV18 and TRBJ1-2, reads NAGVMQNPRHLVRRRGQEARLRCSPMKGHSHVYWYRQLPEEGLKFMVYLQKENIIDESGMPKERFSAEFPKEGPSILRIQQVVRGDSAAYFCASSPHPYRTGNYGYTFGSGTRLTVV.

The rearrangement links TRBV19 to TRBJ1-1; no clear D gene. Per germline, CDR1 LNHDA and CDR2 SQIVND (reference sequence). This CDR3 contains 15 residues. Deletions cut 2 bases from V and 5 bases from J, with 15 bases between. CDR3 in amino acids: CASSISGNGRTEAFF. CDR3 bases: TGTGCCAGTAGTATAAGTGGCAATGGGAGGACTGAAGCTTTCTTT.

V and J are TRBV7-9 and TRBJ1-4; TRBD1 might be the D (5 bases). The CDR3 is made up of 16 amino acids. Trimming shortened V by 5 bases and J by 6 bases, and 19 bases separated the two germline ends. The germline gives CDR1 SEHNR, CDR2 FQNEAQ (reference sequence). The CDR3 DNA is TGTGCCAGCAGCACACCGTCAGGGTCCTTAGATGAAAAACTGTTTTTT. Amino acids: CASSTPSGSLDEKLFF.

This chain's CDR3 is CASSSEGDTYNEQFF. DNA for the CDR3: TGTGCCAGCAGCTCCGAGGGGGACACCTACAATGAGCAGTTCTTC. The chain is built from TRBV7-8 and TRBJ2-1, with D possibly TRBD1 on 6 matching bases. The CDR3 length is 15 residues. Germline V gene data show CDR1 as SGHVS and CDR2 as FQNEAQ. The V end lost 4 bases, the J end lost 2 bases, and 12 bases lay between the germline ends. The full variable domain, in which reference TRBV7-8 and TRBJ2-1 provide the parts outside the CDR3, is GAGVSQSPRYKVAKRGQDVALRCDPISGHVSLFWYQQALGQGPEFLTYFQNEAQLDKSGLPSDRFFAERPEGSVSTLKIQRTQQEDSAVYLCASSSEGDTYNEQFFGPGTRLTVL.

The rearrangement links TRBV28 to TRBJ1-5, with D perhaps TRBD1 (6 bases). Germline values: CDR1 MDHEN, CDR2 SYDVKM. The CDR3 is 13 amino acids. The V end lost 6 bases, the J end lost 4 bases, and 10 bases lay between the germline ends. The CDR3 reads CASRIQGNQPQHF. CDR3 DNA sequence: TGTGCCAGCAGGATCCAGGGGAATCAGCCCCAGCATTTT.

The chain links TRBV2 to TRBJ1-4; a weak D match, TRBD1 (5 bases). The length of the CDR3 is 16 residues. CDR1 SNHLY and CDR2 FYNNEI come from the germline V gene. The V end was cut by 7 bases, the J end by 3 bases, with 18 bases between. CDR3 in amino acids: CASNPLLGRANEKLFF. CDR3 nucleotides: TGTGCCAGCAACCCCCTACTGGGCAGGGCTAATGAAAAACTGTTTTTT.

CDR3 protein: CASSLVVEGAGEQYF. CDR3 in DNA: TGTGCCAGCAGCTTAGTCGTCGAGGGGGCGGGCGAGCAGTACTTC. The chain recombines TRBV7-6 with TRBJ2-7; 7 nucleotides match TRBD1. CDR1 is SGHVS and CDR2 is FNYEAQ in the germline V gene. The V and J ends lost 1 base and 6 bases, in that order; junction bases with no gene match: 9. The CDR3 is made up of 15 amino acids. Using reference TRBV7-6 and TRBJ2-7 for the parts outside the CDR3, the full variable domain is GAGVSQSPRYKVTKRGQDVALRCDPISGHVSLYWYRQALGQGPEFLTYFNYEAQQDKSGLPNDRFSAERPEGSISTLTIQRTEQRDSAMYRCASSLVVEGAGEQYFGPGTRLTVT.

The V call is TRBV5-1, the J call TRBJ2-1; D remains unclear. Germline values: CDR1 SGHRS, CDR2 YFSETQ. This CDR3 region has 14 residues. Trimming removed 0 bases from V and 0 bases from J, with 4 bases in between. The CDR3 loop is CASSLAVSYNEQFF. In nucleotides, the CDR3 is TGCGCCAGCAGCTTGGCTGTCTCCTACAATGAGCAGTTCTTC.

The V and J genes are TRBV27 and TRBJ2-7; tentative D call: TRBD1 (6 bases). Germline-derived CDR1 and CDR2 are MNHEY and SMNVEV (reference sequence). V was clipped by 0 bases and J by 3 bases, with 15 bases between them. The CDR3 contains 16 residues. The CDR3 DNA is TGTGCCAGCAGTTTATCGTGGGGGCGAAGAATCTACGAGCAGTACTTC. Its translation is CASSLSWGRRIYEQYF.

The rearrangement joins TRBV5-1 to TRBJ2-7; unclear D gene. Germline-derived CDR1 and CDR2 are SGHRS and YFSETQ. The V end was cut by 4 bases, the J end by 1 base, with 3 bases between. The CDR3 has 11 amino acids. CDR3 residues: CASSPSYEQYF. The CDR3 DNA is TGCGCCAGCAGCCCTTCCTACGAGCAGTACTTC.